This is a list of T cell receptor beta chains from one sample in a study of cytomegalovirus exposure and HLA in healthy donors. Produced via immunoSEQ multiplex PCR; TCRdb's table is partial and in-frame only. The sample table includes about 72,000 clones. What was sequenced was PBMCs. The receptors stem from a man aged 35 to 55 in good health and CMV-seronegative. Each CDR3 is given with its conserved first and last residue. The D gene is left open where the match is weak.

V: TRBV5-1; J: TRBJ2-4; D: TRBD2; DNA: TGCGCCAGCAGCACCACTAGCGGGGGGGACATTCAGTACTTC; CDR3: CASSTTSGGDIQYF
V: TRBV23-1; J: TRBJ1-2; D: -; DNA: TGCGCCAGCAGTCAAGTAAGGAGGCCGGGGGAGAGCTATGGCTACACCTTC; CDR3: CASSQVRRPGESYGYTF
V: TRBV9; J: TRBJ1-2; D: TRBD1; DNA: TGTGCCAGCAGCGCTACCGGGACAGCCTATGGCTACACCTTC; CDR3: CASSATGTAYGYTF
V: TRBV27; J: TRBJ1-6; D: -; DNA: TGTGCCAGCAGTCGTTCCGGGACATGGGGTTCACCCCTCCACTTT; CDR3: CASSRSGTWGSPLHF
V: TRBV2; J: TRBJ1-6; D: -; DNA: TGTGCCAGCAGTGGTCAGGGGAGCTCCTATAATTCACCCCTCCACTTT; CDR3: CASSGQGSSYNSPLHF
V: TRBV6-1; J: TRBJ2-7; D: TRBD1; DNA: TGTGCCAGCAGTGAAAATTCTCGGGACAGTCTCTACGAGCAGTACTTC; CDR3: CASSENSRDSLYEQYF
V: TRBV14; J: TRBJ1-1; D: -; DNA: TGTGCCAGCAGCCAACACGCGGGGTTCAACACTGAAGCTTTCTTT; CDR3: CASSQHAGFNTEAFF
V: TRBV18; J: TRBJ1-6; D: -; DNA: TGTGCCAGCTCCCCAGAGGTGAAGGGAGGTTCACCCCTCCACTTT; CDR3: CASSPEVKGGSPLHF
V: TRBV29-1; J: TRBJ1-1; D: TRBD1; DNA: TGCAGCGCTGGAGTCAACAGGGGCACTGAAGCTTTCTTT; CDR3: CSAGVNRGTEAFF
V: TRBV2; J: TRBJ1-1; D: TRBD1; DNA: TGTGCCAGCAGTGAGAAACAGGGGGCGCTTACTGAAGCTTTCTTT; CDR3: CASSEKQGALTEAFF
V: TRBV6-5; J: TRBJ2-1; D: -; DNA: TGTGCCAGCAGTTACTCCACTGACTACAATGAGCAGTTCTTC; CDR3: CASSYSTDYNEQFF
V: TRBV6-1; J: TRBJ2-5; D: -; DNA: TGTGCCAGCAGTGACCGTTGGAGGGGGCTTGAGGAGACCCAGTACTTC; CDR3: CASSDRWRGLEETQYF
V: TRBV9; J: TRBJ2-1; D: -; DNA: TGTGCCAGCAGCGCCGACTCGGGTCGATTAGGCGATGAGCAGTTCTTC; CDR3: CASSADSGRLGDEQFF
V: TRBV4-2; J: TRBJ2-3; D: TRBD2; DNA: TGTGCCAGCAGCCCCTCGGGGGGTTCAGATACGCAGTATTTT; CDR3: CASSPSGGSDTQYF
V: TRBV2; J: TRBJ1-1; D: -; DNA: TGTGCCAGCAGAAGGTCCGGGCAGGGCACTGAAGCTTTCTTT; CDR3: CASRRSGQGTEAFF
V: TRBV9; J: TRBJ1-3; D: -; DNA: TGTGCCAGCAGCTATGAGGCGGTACTCTCTGGAAACACCATATATTTT; CDR3: CASSYEAVLSGNTIYF
V: TRBV7-9; J: TRBJ2-2; D: -; DNA: TGTGCCAGCAGCTTACCCTTTCGGGTCAGCACCGGGGAGCTGTTTTTT; CDR3: CASSLPFRVSTGELFF
V: TRBV6-6; J: TRBJ2-7; D: TRBD1; DNA: TGTGCCAGCAGTTACCGGGACAGCTCCTACGAGCAGTACTTC; CDR3: CASSYRDSSYEQYF
V: TRBV30; J: TRBJ2-2; D: -; DNA: TGTGCCTGGAGTAGGAGGGGCGCGAACACCGGGGAGCTGTTTTTT; CDR3: CAWSRRGANTGELFF
V: TRBV15; J: TRBJ2-7; D: TRBD1; DNA: TGTGCCACCAGCAATGGACAGGGGGCCAACCACGAGCAGTACTTC; CDR3: CATSNGQGANHEQYF
V: TRBV6-5; J: TRBJ2-1; D: -; DNA: TGTGCCAGCAGGTCTGCGGGGGCCTCCTACAATGAGCAGTTCTTC; CDR3: CASRSAGASYNEQFF
V: TRBV27; J: TRBJ2-7; D: TRBD2; DNA: TGTGCCAGCACCGCACTAGCGGGGGCTGGCGAGCAGTACTTC; CDR3: CASTALAGAGEQYF
V: TRBV18; J: TRBJ2-3; D: TRBD2; DNA: TGTGCCAGCTCACGGTCTAGCGGGGGAGATACGCAGTATTTT; CDR3: CASSRSSGGDTQYF
V: TRBV18; J: TRBJ1-1; D: -; DNA: TGTGCCAGCTCACCAGGCACAGGGTGGGCGCGTACTGAAGCTTTCTTT; CDR3: CASSPGTGWARTEAFF
V: TRBV9; J: TRBJ2-3; D: -; DNA: TGTGCCAGCAGCGACGTCTCAGGGGGCACAGATACGCAGTATTTT; CDR3: CASSDVSGGTDTQYF
V: TRBV30; J: TRBJ2-7; D: TRBD1; DNA: TGTGCCTGGAGCGATACGGACAGGGTCAACTACGAGCAGTACTTC; CDR3: CAWSDTDRVNYEQYF
V: TRBV27; J: TRBJ2-7; D: TRBD2; DNA: TGTGCCAGCAGTTTAGGGCTAGCGGGGAGCGAGCAGTACTTC; CDR3: CASSLGLAGSEQYF
V: TRBV30; J: TRBJ1-3; D: -; DNA: TGTGCCTGGATTCTTTCGCCGGGGTCTGGAAACACCATATATTTT; CDR3: CAWILSPGSGNTIYF
V: TRBV4-1; J: TRBJ1-4; D: TRBD1; DNA: TGCGCCAGCAGCCCGGGACAGGGGAGAGAAAAACTGTTTTTT; CDR3: CASSPGQGREKLFF
V: TRBV14; J: TRBJ2-3; D: TRBD2; DNA: TGTGCCAGCAGCCAAGGAGCGGGGGGGCAATATACGCAGTATTTT; CDR3: CASSQGAGGQYTQYF
V: TRBV10-1; J: TRBJ2-2; D: -; DNA: TGCGCCAGCAGTGACGAGGGAGAGCTGTTTTTT; CDR3: CASSDEGELFF
V: TRBV6-4; J: TRBJ1-2; D: -; DNA: TGTGCCAGCAGGGAAACAGGACCGTATGGCTACACCTTC; CDR3: CASRETGPYGYTF
V: TRBV7-2; J: TRBJ2-3; D: -; DNA: TGTGCCAGCAGCTTAGGGCATAGCACAGATACGCAGTATTTT; CDR3: CASSLGHSTDTQYF
V: TRBV4-1; J: TRBJ1-1; D: -; DNA: TGCGCCAGCAGCCTTTTAGGTGGAGGCACTGAAGCTTTCTTT; CDR3: CASSLLGGGTEAFF
V: TRBV9; J: TRBJ2-1; D: TRBD1; DNA: TGTGCCGGCAGCGTAGCGTCGAAGGGGGCCAACAATGAGCAGTTCTTC; CDR3: CAGSVASKGANNEQFF
V: TRBV27; J: TRBJ1-2; D: -; DNA: TGTGCCAGCAGTTCACCGGACTCAAGCTCCTTCGGCTACACCTTC; CDR3: CASSSPDSSSFGYTF
V: TRBV7-8; J: TRBJ1-5; D: TRBD1; DNA: TGTGCCAGCAGCTTGGGACAGGGGGCACGGCAGCCCCAGCATTTT; CDR3: CASSLGQGARQPQHF
V: TRBV30; J: TRBJ2-7; D: -; DNA: TGTGCCTGGATGGTGGTGGGAGACTCCTACGAGCAGTACTTC; CDR3: CAWMVVGDSYEQYF
V: TRBV7-9; J: TRBJ2-1; D: TRBD2; DNA: TGTGCCAGCAGCCACGAGAGCGGGGGGGCGACTGAGCAGTTCTTC; CDR3: CASSHESGGATEQFF
V: TRBV19; J: TRBJ2-1; D: -; DNA: TGTGCCAGTAGTATAGATGAAGCAGGGTACAATGAGCAGTTCTTC; CDR3: CASSIDEAGYNEQFF
V: TRBV5-1; J: TRBJ2-6; D: -; DNA: TGCGCCAGCAGCGACCGGGACACCATGGCCTCGGGGGCCAACGTCCTGACTTTC; CDR3: CASSDRDTMASGANVLTF
V: TRBV29-1; J: TRBJ2-7; D: TRBD2; DNA: TGCAGCGTTGAAACCGGGACTAGCTCCTACGAGCAGTACTTC; CDR3: CSVETGTSSYEQYF
V: TRBV7-9; J: TRBJ2-5; D: -; DNA: TGTGCCAGCAGCTTGGGGGGGGGCCGGGAGACCCAGTACTTC; CDR3: CASSLGGGRETQYF
V: TRBV9; J: TRBJ2-1; D: TRBD1; DNA: TGTGCCAGCAGCCCTCCCGGGACAGGGTTTGGGTACAATGAGCAGTTCTTC; CDR3: CASSPPGTGFGYNEQFF
V: TRBV30; J: TRBJ1-1; D: TRBD1; DNA: TGTGCCTGGGAGGAGGCGCAGGGGGTGAACACTGAAGCTTTCTTT; CDR3: CAWEEAQGVNTEAFF
V: TRBV7-8; J: TRBJ2-1; D: TRBD1; DNA: TGTGCCAGCAGCTTAAATGTACAGGGGATTGAGCAGTTCTTC; CDR3: CASSLNVQGIEQFF
V: TRBV19; J: TRBJ2-1; D: TRBD2; DNA: TGTGCCAGTAGTACCCGACTAGCGGGGAATGAGCAGTTCTTC; CDR3: CASSTRLAGNEQFF
V: TRBV18; J: TRBJ1-1; D: TRBD1; DNA: TGTGCCAGCTCAGCGGGACAGAAAAACACTGAAGCTTTCTTT; CDR3: CASSAGQKNTEAFF
V: TRBV18; J: TRBJ1-4; D: -; DNA: TGTGCCAGCTCACCGCAGGGTGAGGCTAATGAAAAACTGTTTTTT; CDR3: CASSPQGEANEKLFF
V: TRBV9; J: TRBJ1-1; D: -; DNA: TGTGCCAGCAGCGCGGAGGAGGGGAACACTGAAGCTTTCTTT; CDR3: CASSAEEGNTEAFF
V: TRBV28; J: TRBJ1-1; D: TRBD1; DNA: TGTGCCAGCAGTCCACCGGGACAGATATTGAACACTGAAGCTTTCTTT; CDR3: CASSPPGQILNTEAFF
V: TRBV7-8; J: TRBJ2-1; D: TRBD2; DNA: TGTGCCAGCAGCTCGCCAGAAAAGCGGGGGGGCAAGACGGATGAGCAGTTCTTC; CDR3: CASSSPEKRGGKTDEQFF
V: TRBV11-1; J: TRBJ2-7; D: TRBD1; DNA: TGTGCCAGCAGCGCTACAGGGGTGAATTACGAGCAGTACTTC; CDR3: CASSATGVNYEQYF
V: TRBV10-3; J: TRBJ1-2; D: -; DNA: TGTGCCATCAGAGCCGGGACAACTCAGGGAAACTATGGCTACACCTTC; CDR3: CAIRAGTTQGNYGYTF
V: TRBV5-6; J: TRBJ2-2; D: -; DNA: TGTGCCAGCAGCTTTCGCCGAGCGACGAACACCGGGGAGCTGTTTTTT; CDR3: CASSFRRATNTGELFF
V: TRBV28; J: TRBJ2-3; D: -; DNA: TGTGCCAGCAGGTCAGGGGCGACAGATACGCAGTATTTT; CDR3: CASRSGATDTQYF
V: TRBV5-1; J: TRBJ2-3; D: TRBD2; DNA: TGCGCCAGCAGCTTGGACGGGGGAGGGGTCACAGATACGCAGTATTTT; CDR3: CASSLDGGGVTDTQYF
V: TRBV29-1; J: TRBJ2-1; D: -; DNA: TGCAGCGTTGAAGGGTTCCCCTCCAGATACAATGAGCAGTTCTTC; CDR3: CSVEGFPSRYNEQFF
V: TRBV13; J: TRBJ1-2; D: -; DNA: TGTGCCAGCCTAAGAAGGGGGTCTAACTATGGCTACACCTTC; CDR3: CASLRRGSNYGYTF